This T cell receptor beta chain appears in the sequencing data of a study of cytomegalovirus exposure and HLA in healthy donors. Study background: Among the 350 to 500 donors who were genotyped, 81% fell in the genetic ancestry cluster that is associated with self-reported Caucasian donors. Notes on the study in general: Per a prior analysis, the majority of TCR beta V segments were productive roughly 87% or roughly 30% of the time.

Though probably carrying unrecorded immune exposures, donors were nominally healthy at sampling. Per germline, CDR1 SQVTM and CDR2 ANQGSEA. After removal of 3 bases from V and 4 bases from J, the junction contained 5 bases not matched to a gene. The CDR3 covers 13 residues. About this clone itself: Its cognate antigen is unknown.

Use of 60 Vbeta and 13 Jbeta primers characterized the PCR. Under the authors' procedure: Later reanalysis found 60 million to 90 million unique TCR beta chains, around 10 million of them shared. The data were produced by immunoSEQ multiplex PCR, yet TCRdb's version contains in-frame clones alone and is incomplete. V and J calls and clone size come straight from that table; D and trimming were deduced from the DNA. Of approximately 160,000 clones listed, 65% to 80% are singletons. J is TRBJ2-7 and V is TRBV29-1, with TRBD1 identical over 8 bases. Input material: PBMCs. The clonotype comes from a woman aged 25 to 39 in good health and CMV-seronegative. CDR3 loop: CSVEAGGGYEQYF. The DNA for the CDR3 is TGCAGCGTTGAGGCAGGGGGCGGGTACGAGCAGTACTTC.